The present TCR beta chain was sequenced within a study of T cells after somatic rescue of genetic block. Clones were read by immunoSEQ multiplex PCR, and TCRdb kept only the in-frame ones, dropping some. The repertoire holds over 95,000 clones, with about nine tenths as singletons. Per germline, CDR1 GTSNPN and CDR2 SVGIG (reference sequence). Trimming removed 6 bases from V and 7 bases from J, with 15 bases in between. The CDR3 sequence is 13 residues long. This clone was counted once. The rearrangement joins TRBV30 to TRBJ1-4; a weak D match, TRBD1 (5 bases). The source of this sequence is a woman between 18 and 29 years old. Sequences were obtained from peripheral blood mononuclear cells (PBMCs). This chain's CDR3 is CACPDGGGEKLFF. CDR3 bases: TGTGCCTGCCCGGACGGGGGAGGTGAAAAACTGTTTTTT.